One and the same sample provided the 30 T cell receptor beta chains below, sequenced in a study of cytomegalovirus exposure and HLA in healthy donors. Clones were sequenced by immunoSEQ multiplex PCR, and TCRdb holds only the in-frame ones, with some missing. This sample has about 130,000 clones; 90% to 97% occur once, and the top ten carry 1.5% to 2%. Sample: PBMCs. The receptors originated from a man between 18 and 35 years old in good health and CMV-seronegative.

The chain is built from TRBV10-3 and TRBJ2-7; D is ambiguous. Per the germline V gene, CDR1 is ENHRY and CDR2 is SYGVKD. This CDR3 is built from 13 residues. The V end was cut by 4 bases, the J end by 4 bases, with 11 bases between. The CDR3 DNA sequence: TGTGCCATCAGTGCCTCAGTGGAGTACGAGCAGTACTTC. Amino acid sequence: CAISASVEYEQYF.

The genes are TRBV6-5 and TRBJ2-6; a weak D match, TRBD2 (5 bases). V was shortened by 0 bases and J by 0 bases, with 6 bases between the two germline ends. Germline values: CDR1 MNHEY, CDR2 SVGAGI. This CDR3 is built from 16 residues. Here the CDR3 reads CASSYSEDSGANVLTF. CDR3 in DNA: TGTGCCAGCAGTTACTCGGAGGACTCTGGGGCCAACGTCCTGACTTTC.

This chain joins TRBV6-5 and TRBJ2-5, with 7 nucleotides matching TRBD1. The CDR3 runs 13 residues. In germline, CDR1 is MNHEY, CDR2 SVGAGI. The V and J ends lost 6 bases and 5 bases, in that order; junction bases with no gene match: 6. CDR3 nucleotides: TGTGCCAGCAGGCCAACAGGGGTGGAGACCCAGTACTTC. Encoded protein: CASRPTGVETQYF.

The rearrangement links TRBV28 to TRBJ2-7; 10 positions agree with TRBD1. The length of the CDR3 is 15 residues. Germline V gives CDR1 MDHEN, CDR2 SYDVKM. V was pared by 4 bases and J by 3 bases, with 6 bases of the junction left unmatched. The CDR3 DNA reads as TGTGCCAGCAGTTCGGGGACAGGGGATCTCTACGAGCAGTACTTC. It yields the protein CASSSGTGDLYEQYF.

This clone was observed once. The CDR3 bases are TGTGCCAGCAGTTACTCTAGCGCTACCTACAATGAGCAGTTCTTC. It is translated as CASSYSSATYNEQFF. This chain connects TRBV6-5 to TRBJ2-1; D perhaps matches TRBD2 (5 bases). The ends were cut back, 0 bases at V and 2 bases at J, with 8 bases in the middle. The V gene's germline CDR1 is MNHEY and CDR2 SVGAGI. The CDR3 consists of 15 residues.

This clone was counted a single time. This chain links TRBV25-1 with TRBJ1-4, with unresolved D. V was clipped by 4 bases and J by 6 bases, with 12 bases between them. The CDR3 covers 14 residues. CDR1 and CDR2 from the germline V gene are MGHDK and SYGVNS. The CDR3 loop is CASSGRVGDEKLFF. CDR3 bases: TGTGCCAGCAGTGGTCGGGTCGGGGATGAAAAACTGTTTTTT.

The V gene is TRBV28, the J gene TRBJ1-3; D uncertain. The CDR3 length is 18 residues. Trimming left V 1 base short and J 0 bases short, with 16 bases between. Germline V gene lookup returns CDR1 MDHEN and CDR2 SYDVKM. This CDR3 reads CASSLLSGNLYSGNTIYF. In DNA form, the CDR3 reads TGTGCCAGCAGTTTATTGTCCGGTAACTTATACTCTGGAAACACCATATATTTT.

This chain joins TRBV27 and TRBJ1-1, with D hard to call. This CDR3 spans 13 amino acids. Per the germline V gene, CDR1 is MNHEY and CDR2 is SMNVEV (reference sequence). V lost 5 bases to trimming and J lost 5 bases, with 12 bases between them. This chain's CDR3 is CASSPLLSTEAFF. As DNA, the CDR3 is TGTGCCAGCAGTCCCCTTCTATCTACTGAAGCTTTCTTT.

V usage is TRBV19 and J usage is TRBJ1-5; D possibly corresponds to TRBD1 (5 bases). Germline assignment: CDR1 LNHDA and CDR2 SQIVND (reference sequence). CDR3 length: 14 amino acids. V was clipped by 10 bases and J by 0 bases, with 13 bases between them. Here the CDR3 DNA reads TGTGCCACCGGGGGTTTTCTTAGCAATCAGCCCCAGCATTTT. This encodes CATGGFLSNQPQHF.

This sequence joins TRBV30 and TRBJ1-1; D is uncertain. Per the germline V gene, CDR1 is GTSNPN and CDR2 is SVGIG (reference sequence). Trimming stripped 3 bases from V and 2 bases from J, with 10 bases between. The CDR3 has 13 amino acids. DNA of the CDR3: TGTGCCTGGAGCCCCACAGTTAACACTGAAGCTTTCTTT. Translation: CAWSPTVNTEAFF.

For the CDR3, the DNA is TGTGCCAGCAACTCCAACCCCGGGGAGCTGTTTTTT. Translation: CASNSNPGELFF. This chain joins TRBV7-8 and TRBJ2-2, with no clear D. The CDR3 has 12 residues. The germline V and J ends were trimmed by 7 bases and 6 bases, with 9 bases remaining between them. The germline V gene has CDR1 SGHVS and CDR2 FQNEAQ.

This clone came up once. This chain links TRBV19 with TRBJ1-2; TRBD1 agrees at 8 bases. Unmatched junction bases numbered 6, after V lost 5 bases and J lost 7 bases. The length of the CDR3 is 13 residues. CDR1 LNHDA and CDR2 SQIVND come from the germline V gene (reference sequence). The DNA for the CDR3 is TGTGCCAGTAGTCTACAGGGGGGATCTGGCTACACCTTC. It codes for CASSLQGGSGYTF.

The chain carries TRBV6-5 and TRBJ2-5; 7 bases agree with TRBD2. CDR1 MNHEY and CDR2 SVGAGI come from the germline V gene. The CDR3 consists of 14 residues. J lost 4 bases, V lost 5 bases, and 7 bases had no gene match. The CDR3 is CASSPGRVRETQYF. The CDR3 nucleotides read TGTGCCAGCAGTCCAGGGAGGGTTCGAGAGACCCAGTACTTC.

V usage is TRBV27 and J usage is TRBJ1-4; D is unresolved. V lost 5 bases and J 0 bases, leaving 13 bases between the germline ends. Germline values: CDR1 MNHEY, CDR2 SMNVEV (reference sequence). This CDR3 region has 16 residues. In DNA form, the CDR3 reads TGTGCCAGCAGTCTTTCAGGACTGGCAACTAATGAAAAACTGTTTTTT. The encoded protein is CASSLSGLATNEKLFF.

The gene calls are TRBV5-1 and TRBJ1-1; possibly TRBD1 for D (6 bases). The CDR3 has 15 residues. Germline V gene sequence: CDR1 SGHRS, CDR2 YFSETQ. Trimming took 0 bases from V and 1 from J, leaving 10 bases between them. CDR3 sequence (DNA): TGCGCCAGCAGCTTGGCACAGGGAACGAACACTGAAGCTTTCTTT. Translating gives CASSLAQGTNTEAFF.

This chain joins TRBV30 and TRBJ2-3; TRBD2 matches at 9 bases. Germline lookup yields CDR1 GTSNPN and CDR2 SVGIG (reference sequence). The CDR3 has 13 amino acids. The trim removed 2 bases at V and 12 bases at J, leaving 9 bases unmatched. In DNA, the CDR3 is TGTGCCTGGAGTACCAATAGCGGGAGAGGACAGTATTTT. Translated, it gives CAWSTNSGRGQYF.

This chain joins TRBV12-5 and TRBJ2-7; D is undetermined. This CDR3 comprises 13 residues. V shed 6 bases and J shed 0 bases, with 9 bases lying between them. Germline V lookup: CDR1 LGHNT, CDR2 FRNRAP. CDR3 amino acids: CASGLGNSYEQYF. The DNA of the CDR3 is TGTGCTAGTGGGCTAGGCAACTCCTACGAGCAGTACTTC. The full variable domain, with the rest looked up from reference TRBV12-5 and TRBJ2-7, is DARVTQTPRHKVTEMGQEVTMRCQPILGHNTVFWYRQTMMQGLELLAYFRNRAPLDDSGMPKDRFSAEMPDATLATLKIQPSEPRDSAVYFCASGLGNSYEQYFGPGTRLTVT.

This chain connects TRBV19 to TRBJ2-7; D may be TRBD2 (5 bases). Germline-derived CDR1 and CDR2 are LNHDA and SQIVND (reference sequence). The V gene lost 0 bases and the J gene lost 4 bases, with 13 bases spanning the gap. The CDR3 runs 15 residues. The DNA of the CDR3 is TGTGCCAGTAGTATAGAAAAGGGAGCCGGTTACGAGCAGTACTTC. Protein: CASSIEKGAGYEQYF.

This clone appeared a single time. This chain uses TRBV27 with TRBJ2-1; 10 bases line up with TRBD2. CDR1 and CDR2 from the germline V gene are MNHEY and SMNVEV (reference sequence). The CDR3 spans 17 residues. J lost 8 bases, V lost 4 bases, and 14 bases had no gene match. Here the CDR3 reads CASSSPTLAGVGDEQFF. DNA of the CDR3: TGTGCCAGCAGTTCGCCTACTCTAGCGGGAGTGGGCGATGAGCAGTTCTTC.

This clone showed up just once. The chain employs TRBV7-9 and TRBJ1-1; D remains unclear. Germline V gene sequence: CDR1 SEHNR, CDR2 FQNEAQ (reference sequence). CDR3 size: 15 residues. The V gene lost 4 bases and the J gene lost 0 bases, with 12 bases spanning the gap. The CDR3 loop reads CASSSLREMNTEAFF. DNA for the CDR3: TGTGCCAGCAGCTCTCTGCGGGAGATGAACACTGAAGCTTTCTTT.

The chain uses TRBV27 and TRBJ2-3, with a tentative D call TRBD1 (6 bases). With 6 bases removed from V and 4 bases from J, the gap between germline ends came to 14 bases. Germline values: CDR1 MNHEY, CDR2 SMNVEV (reference sequence). The CDR3 sequence is 14 residues long. DNA of the CDR3: TGTGCCAGCAGCCTTCAGGGGCCCCCAGATACGCAGTATTTT. Encoded protein: CASSLQGPPDTQYF.

This clone has only a few counts. This sequence joins TRBV28 and TRBJ2-1; D uncertain. V lost 7 bases and J 0 bases, leaving 16 bases between the germline ends. The CDR3 has 16 residues. Germline V gene sequence: CDR1 MDHEN, CDR2 SYDVKM. CDR3 bases: TGTGCCAGCATAAGACCAAGCGCGAGCTCCTACAATGAGCAGTTCTTC. Translated, it gives CASIRPSASSYNEQFF.

This chain uses TRBV7-9 with TRBJ2-2; TRBD2 agrees at 8 bases. CDR3 size: 15 residues. Germline lookup yields CDR1 SEHNR and CDR2 FQNEAQ (reference sequence). The V and J ends lost 6 bases and 7 bases, in that order; junction bases with no gene match: 10. The chain's CDR3 is CASRGPGGPDGELFF. In DNA, the CDR3 is TGTGCCAGCAGAGGGCCGGGAGGGCCCGACGGGGAGCTGTTTTTT.

The chain links TRBV19 to TRBJ2-5, with 13 positions matching TRBD2. Trimming at V came to 2 bases and at J to 5 bases, leaving 2 bases not matched to a gene. The CDR3 length is 15 residues. The germline V gene encodes CDR1 LNHDA and CDR2 SQIVND (reference sequence). The CDR3: CASSIKGLAGETQYF. DNA of the CDR3: TGTGCCAGTAGTATAAAGGGACTAGCGGGGGAGACCCAGTACTTC.

The J gene is TRBJ2-1, the V gene TRBV11-3; no clear D gene. The V end lost 5 bases, the J end lost 0 bases, and 8 bases lay between the germline ends. CDR3 length: 14 amino acids. Germline CDR1 SGHNT, CDR2 YENEEA. This CDR3 is CASSPRFSYNEQFF. CDR3 in DNA: TGTGCCAGCAGCCCTCGGTTCTCCTACAATGAGCAGTTCTTC. Supplemented by reference TRBV11-3 and TRBJ2-1, the full variable domain reads EAGVVQSPRYKIIEKKQPVAFWCNPISGHNTLYWYLQNLGQGPELLIRYENEEAVDDSQLPKDRFSAERLKGVDSTLKIQPAELGDSAVYLCASSPRFSYNEQFFGPGTRLTVL.

The chain is built from TRBV4-1 and TRBJ2-2; the match to TRBD1 covers 10 bases. With 4 bases clipped from V and 7 bases from J, the junction kept 6 bases outside the gene matches. The CDR3 is 15 amino acids. From germline, CDR1 is MGHRA and CDR2 YSYEKL. CDR3 DNA sequence: TGCGCCAGCAGCCTACGACAGGGGGCGAGCGGGGAGCTGTTTTTT. It translates to CASSLRQGASGELFF.

The rearrangement joins TRBV19 to TRBJ2-1, with 13 nucleotides matching TRBD2. Germline-derived CDR1 and CDR2 are LNHDA and SQIVND (reference sequence). With V trimmed by 1 base and J by 0 bases, 9 bases remained unmatched. The CDR3 covers 20 residues. CDR3 coding DNA: TGTGCCAGTAGTATAGCCCGACTAGCGGGAGGCCTATACTCCTACAATGAGCAGTTCTTC. Its protein product is CASSIARLAGGLYSYNEQFF.

The gene calls are TRBV4-3 and TRBJ2-3, with TRBD2 matching 7 bases. The CDR3 runs 15 residues. Germline CDR1 LGHNA, CDR2 YSLEER. Trimming removed 1 base from V and 5 bases from J; junction bases left unmatched: 6. CDR3 sequence reads: CASSQGRLAGDTQYF. CDR3 nucleotide sequence: TGCGCCAGCAGCCAAGGTAGACTAGCAGGAGATACGCAGTATTTT.

The chain uses TRBV11-3 and TRBJ2-3; tentative D call: TRBD2 (6 bases). V was trimmed by 2 bases and J by 4 bases, leaving 16 bases between them. The CDR3 extends over 16 amino acids. Germline V gene lookup returns CDR1 SGHNT and CDR2 YENEEA. The chain's CDR3 is CASSLWTGAPADTQYF. For the CDR3, the DNA is TGTGCCAGCAGCTTATGGACGGGAGCCCCAGCAGATACGCAGTATTTT.

Written as DNA, the CDR3 is TGTGCCAGCACCAATGAGGGACACCTTGAAGCTTTCTTT. It codes for CASTNEGHLEAFF. The V gene is TRBV7-9, the J gene TRBJ1-1, with TRBD1 as a possible D gene (6 bases). V was clipped by 7 bases and J by 7 bases, with 16 bases between them. The CDR3 runs to 13 residues. Germline loops: CDR1 SEHNR, CDR2 FQNEAQ (reference sequence).